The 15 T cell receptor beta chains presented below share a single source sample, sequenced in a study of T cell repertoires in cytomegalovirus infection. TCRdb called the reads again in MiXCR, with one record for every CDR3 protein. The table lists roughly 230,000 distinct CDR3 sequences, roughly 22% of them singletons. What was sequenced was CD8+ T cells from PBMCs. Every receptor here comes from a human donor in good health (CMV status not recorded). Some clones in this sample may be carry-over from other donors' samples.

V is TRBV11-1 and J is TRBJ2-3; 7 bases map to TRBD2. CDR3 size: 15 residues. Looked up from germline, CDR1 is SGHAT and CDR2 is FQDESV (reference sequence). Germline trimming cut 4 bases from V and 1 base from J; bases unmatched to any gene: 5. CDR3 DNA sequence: TGTGCCAGCAGCTGGGACTACTACGGCACAGATACGCAGTATTTT. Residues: CASSWDYYGTDTQYF.

The CDR3 here is CASRVGLNNEQFF. In nucleotides, the CDR3 is TGTGCCAGCAGGGTAGGACTGAACAATGAGCAGTTCTTC. The genes are TRBV7-9 and TRBJ2-1; perhaps TRBD2 as D (5 bases). The CDR3 length is 13 residues. Germline lookup yields CDR1 SEHNR and CDR2 FQNEAQ (reference sequence). The ends were cut back, 6 bases at V and 5 bases at J, with 11 bases in the middle.

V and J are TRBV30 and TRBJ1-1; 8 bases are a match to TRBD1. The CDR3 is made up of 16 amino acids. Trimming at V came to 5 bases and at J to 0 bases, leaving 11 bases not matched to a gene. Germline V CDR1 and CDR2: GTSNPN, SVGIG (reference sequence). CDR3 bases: TGTGCCTGGGGCAGACAGGGGCAATACATGAACACTGAAGCTTTCTTT. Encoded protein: CAWGRQGQYMNTEAFF.

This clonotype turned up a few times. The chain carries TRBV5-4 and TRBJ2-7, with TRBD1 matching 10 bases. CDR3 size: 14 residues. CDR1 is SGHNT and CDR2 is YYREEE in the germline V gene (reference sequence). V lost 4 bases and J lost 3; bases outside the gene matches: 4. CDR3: CASSGGDRGYEQYF. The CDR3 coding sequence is TGTGCCAGCAGCGGGGGGGACAGGGGCTACGAGCAGTACTTC.

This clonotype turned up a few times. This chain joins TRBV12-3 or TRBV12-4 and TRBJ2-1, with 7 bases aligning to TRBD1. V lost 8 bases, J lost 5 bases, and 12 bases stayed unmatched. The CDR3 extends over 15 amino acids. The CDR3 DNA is TGTGCCAGCGGACAGGCGTGGGCGTCAAACAATGAGCAGTTCTTC. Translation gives CASGQAWASNNEQFF.

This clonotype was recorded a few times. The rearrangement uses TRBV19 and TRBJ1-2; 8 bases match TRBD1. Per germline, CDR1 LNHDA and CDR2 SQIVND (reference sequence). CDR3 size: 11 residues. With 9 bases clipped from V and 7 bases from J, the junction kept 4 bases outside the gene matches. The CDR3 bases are TGTGCCAGCACCGGACAGGGTGGCTACACCTTC. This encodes CASTGQGGYTF.

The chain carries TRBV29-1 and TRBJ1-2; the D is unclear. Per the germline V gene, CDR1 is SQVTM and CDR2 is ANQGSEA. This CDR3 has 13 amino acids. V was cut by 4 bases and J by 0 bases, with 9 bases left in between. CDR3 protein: CSVVPQTNYGYTF. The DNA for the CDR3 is TGCAGCGTTGTTCCCCAGACTAACTATGGCTACACCTTC.

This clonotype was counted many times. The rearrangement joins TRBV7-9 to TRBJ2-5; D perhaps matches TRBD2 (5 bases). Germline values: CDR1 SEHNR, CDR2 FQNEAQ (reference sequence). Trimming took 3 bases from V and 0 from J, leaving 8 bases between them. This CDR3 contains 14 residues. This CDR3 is CASSFEGYQETQYF. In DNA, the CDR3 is TGTGCCAGCAGCTTCGAGGGCTACCAAGAGACCCAGTACTTC.

DNA for the CDR3: TGCAGTGCTTGGGGACCCCGGGAAAGAGGCTATGGCTACACCTTC. The encoded protein is CSAWGPRERGYGYTF. This chain links TRBV20-1 with TRBJ1-2; tentative D call: TRBD1 (5 bases). Deletions cut 5 bases from V and 4 bases from J, with 20 bases between. Germline CDR1 is DFQATT and CDR2 is SNEGSKA (reference sequence). The CDR3 has 15 residues.

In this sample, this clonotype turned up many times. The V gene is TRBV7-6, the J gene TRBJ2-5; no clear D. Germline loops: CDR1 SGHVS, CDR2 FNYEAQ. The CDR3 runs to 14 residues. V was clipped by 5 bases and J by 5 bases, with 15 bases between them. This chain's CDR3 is CASSPMRGLETQYF. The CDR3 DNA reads TGTGCCAGCAGCCCCATGAGAGGTTTGGAGACCCAGTACTTC.

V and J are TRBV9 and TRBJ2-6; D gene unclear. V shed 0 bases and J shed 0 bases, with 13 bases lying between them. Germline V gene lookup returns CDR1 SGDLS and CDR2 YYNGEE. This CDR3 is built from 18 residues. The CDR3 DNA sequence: TGTGCCAGCAGCGTAGAATCCCTAGACCTCTCTGGGGCCAACGTCCTGACTTTC. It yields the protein CASSVESLDLSGANVLTF. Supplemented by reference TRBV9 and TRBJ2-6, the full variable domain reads DSGVTQTPKHLITATGQRVTLRCSPRSGDLSVYWYQQSLDQGLQFLIQYYNGEERAKGNILERFSAQQFPDLHSELNLSSLELGDSALYFCASSVESLDLSGANVLTFGAGSRLTVL.

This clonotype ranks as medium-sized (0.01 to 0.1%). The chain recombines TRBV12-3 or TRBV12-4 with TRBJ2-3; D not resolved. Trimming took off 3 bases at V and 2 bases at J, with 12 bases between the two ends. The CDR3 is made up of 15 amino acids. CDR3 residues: CASSFQLPNTDTQYF. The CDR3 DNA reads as TGTGCCAGCAGTTTCCAACTACCCAACACAGATACGCAGTATTTT.

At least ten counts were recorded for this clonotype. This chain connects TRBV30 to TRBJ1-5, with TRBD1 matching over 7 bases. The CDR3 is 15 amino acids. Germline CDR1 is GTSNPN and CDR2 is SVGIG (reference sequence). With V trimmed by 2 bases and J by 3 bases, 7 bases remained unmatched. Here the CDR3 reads CAWSPQGGLNQPQHF. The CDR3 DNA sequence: TGTGCCTGGAGTCCCCAGGGGGGACTCAATCAGCCCCAGCATTTT. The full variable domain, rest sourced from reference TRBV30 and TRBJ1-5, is SQTIHQWPATLVQPVGSPLSLECTVEGTSNPNLYWYRQAAGRGLQLLFYSVGIGQISSEVPQNLSASRPQDRQFILSSKKLLLSDSGFYLCAWSPQGGLNQPQHFGDGTRLSIL.

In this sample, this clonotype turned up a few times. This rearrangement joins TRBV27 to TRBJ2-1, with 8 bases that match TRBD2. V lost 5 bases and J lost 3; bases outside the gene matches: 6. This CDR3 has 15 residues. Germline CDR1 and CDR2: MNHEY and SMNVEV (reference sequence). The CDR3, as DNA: TGTGCCAGCAGTCCGGGACTAGGCTACTACAATGAGCAGTTCTTC. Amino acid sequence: CASSPGLGYYNEQFF.

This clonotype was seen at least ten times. The CDR3 region is CASSPWEGYEQYF. In nucleotides, the CDR3 is TGTGCCAGCAGCCCCTGGGAGGGCTACGAGCAGTACTTC. V usage is TRBV7-2 and J usage is TRBJ2-7, with 7 bases identical to TRBD2. V was clipped by 5 bases and J by 3 bases; unmatched bases: 4. Germline CDR1 and CDR2: SGHTA and FQGNSA. The CDR3 has 13 residues.